The rows below give T cell receptor beta chains drawn from one sample of a study of cytomegalovirus exposure and HLA in healthy donors. The table came from immunoSEQ multiplex PCR; TCRdb's copy has only in-frame clones and leaves some out. Here the sample spans around 130,000 clones, more than 60% being singletons. Sample: PBMCs. The receptors shown here come from a woman aged 55-70 years in good health and CMV-seronegative. The CDR3 runs from the conserved cysteine through the conserved F or W. A D gene is named only where the DNA matches it firmly. Clone size is given for some rows only: seen once, a few or many times, or a class if the clone is expanded.

clone_size,d_call,j_call,v_call,cdr3_aa,cdr3_nt
.,TRBD1,TRBJ1-5,TRBV19,CASSTGTGGGEPQHF,TGTGCCAGTAGTACCGGGACAGGGGGCGGGGAGCCCCAGCATTTT
.,.,TRBJ2-7,TRBV28,CASIGGTTKNEQYF,TGTGCCAGCATAGGAGGCACCACTAAGAACGAGCAGTACTTC
.,TRBD1,TRBJ2-7,TRBV19,CASSQGAGGGYEQYF,TGTGCCAGTAGTCAGGGGGCAGGGGGCGGCTACGAGCAGTACTTC
.,.,TRBJ2-4,TRBV9,CASSVRGTAKNIQYF,TGTGCCAGCAGCGTACGCGGGACGGCCAAAAACATTCAGTACTTC
.,TRBD2,TRBJ2-7,TRBV7-2,CASSPWTSGPYEQYF,TGTGCCAGCAGCCCCTGGACTAGCGGGCCCTACGAGCAGTACTTC
.,.,TRBJ1-1,TRBV2,CASAERENTEAFF,TGTGCCAGTGCTGAGCGGGAGAACACTGAAGCTTTCTTT
.,.,TRBJ1-5,TRBV6-5,CASSWGVGNQPQHF,TGTGCCAGCAGTTGGGGGGTGGGGAATCAGCCCCAGCATTTT
few,.,TRBJ2-2,TRBV27,CASSFLPRGSGELFF,TGTGCCAGCAGTTTCCTCCCACGGGGTTCCGGGGAGCTGTTTTTT
few,.,TRBJ1-3,TRBV11-1,CASGKETGSGNTIYF,TGTGCCAGCGGTAAAGAAACGGGATCTGGAAACACCATATATTTT
few,.,TRBJ1-1,TRBV28,CASRAQGPPVAFF,TGTGCCAGCAGAGCACAGGGACCCCCGGTAGCTTTCTTT
.,.,TRBJ1-1,TRBV7-3,CASSLRPGTEAFF,TGTGCCAGCAGCTTACGGCCGGGAACTGAAGCTTTCTTT
.,TRBD1,TRBJ2-3,TRBV7-2,CASSFTGTGVGTDTQYF,TGTGCCAGCAGCTTTACCGGGACAGGGGTCGGCACAGATACGCAGTATTTT
.,.,TRBJ1-2,TRBV10-3,CAARASTSNNYGYTF,TGTGCCGCCAGGGCGTCGACAAGCAACAACTATGGCTACACCTTC
few,TRBD2,TRBJ2-7,TRBV5-1,CASSLGGGNEQYF,TGCGCCAGCAGCTTGGGCGGGGGTAACGAGCAGTACTTC
.,TRBD2,TRBJ2-5,TRBV5-4,CASSTGGGRETQYF,TGTGCCAGCAGCACCGGCGGGGGGAGGGAGACCCAGTACTTC
.,.,TRBJ1-1,TRBV5-5,CASSLEGARTEAFF,TGTGCCAGCAGCTTAGAGGGCGCTCGCACTGAAGCTTTCTTT
.,.,TRBJ2-7,TRBV10-3,CAISESRISSYEQYF,TGTGCCATCAGTGAGTCGCGGATAAGCTCCTACGAGCAGTACTTC
few,.,TRBJ1-1,TRBV6-6,CASRLHRNTEAFF,TGTGCCAGCAGACTTCACCGGAACACTGAAGCTTTCTTT
.,.,TRBJ2-4,TRBV5-4,CASSPEGGLAKNIQYF,TGTGCCAGCAGCCCGGAGGGCGGTCTAGCCAAAAACATTCAGTACTTC
once,.,TRBJ1-2,TRBV4-1,CASSQDAGQIYGYTF,TGCGCCAGCAGCCAAGATGCGGGCCAGATCTATGGCTACACCTTC
.,.,TRBJ2-2,TRBV6-5,CASSYYAGLDTGELFF,TGTGCCAGCAGTTACTATGCAGGACTGGACACCGGGGAGCTGTTTTTT
.,TRBD1,TRBJ2-2,TRBV2,CASSRDRGGELFF,TGTGCCAGTAGCCGGGACAGGGGAGGGGAGCTGTTTTTT
.,.,TRBJ2-7,TRBV19,CASSIDPRSIEQYF,TGTGCCAGTAGTATAGATCCCAGGTCAATCGAGCAGTACTTC
.,.,TRBJ2-5,TRBV19,CASSGLGAGETQYF,TGTGCCAGTAGTGGGTTGGGGGCCGGAGAGACCCAGTACTTC
.,.,TRBJ1-1,TRBV27,CASRLTRLTEAFF,TGTGCCAGCAGGCTGACACGGTTAACTGAAGCTTTCTTT
.,.,TRBJ1-5,TRBV28,CASSLGGAHQPQHF,TGTGCCAGCAGTTTAGGAGGGGCCCATCAGCCCCAGCATTTT
.,.,TRBJ1-1,TRBV7-2,CASSSPSGPGTEAFF,TGTGCCAGCAGCTCCCCCTCAGGGCCCGGGACTGAAGCTTTCTTT
.,.,TRBJ1-4,TRBV18,CASSPRTANEKLFF,TGTGCCAGCTCACCACGGACAGCGAATGAAAAACTGTTTTTT
.,TRBD1,TRBJ1-5,TRBV29-1,CSVADRGPNQPQHF,TGCAGCGTTGCCGACAGGGGGCCCAATCAGCCCCAGCATTTT
few,TRBD2,TRBJ2-7,TRBV7-2,CASSRTSLAYEQYF,TGTGCCAGCAGCCGTACTTCACTAGCGTACGAGCAGTACTTC
.,TRBD1,TRBJ1-6,TRBV25-1,CASGMDRGTDLHF,TGTGCCAGCGGGATGGACAGGGGGACCGACCTCCACTTT
.,TRBD2,TRBJ2-1,TRBV7-2,CASSLGLAGGHEQFF,TGTGCCAGCAGCCTCGGACTAGCGGGGGGGCATGAGCAGTTCTTC
.,.,TRBJ2-3,TRBV5-1,CASSLLEGDTQYF,TGCGCCAGCAGCCTCCTTGAGGGAGATACGCAGTATTTT
medium-sized,.,TRBJ2-2,TRBV5-1,CASSPTQGGGELFF,TGCGCCAGCAGCCCAACCCAGGGGGGCGGGGAGCTGTTTTTT
.,.,TRBJ1-2,TRBV5-1,CASRPGPKMHGYTF,TGCGCCAGCCGGCCAGGGCCCAAGATGCATGGCTACACCTTC
.,TRBD1,TRBJ1-1,TRBV9,CASSGGDRPNTEAFF,TGTGCCAGCAGCGGGGGGGACAGGCCGAACACTGAAGCTTTCTTT
.,.,TRBJ2-5,TRBV2,CASKDGGTHQETQYF,TGTGCCAGCAAGGACGGGGGAACGCACCAAGAGACCCAGTACTTC
.,TRBD2,TRBJ2-1,TRBV5-1,CASSFPERSGGKYNEQFF,TGCGCCAGCAGCTTTCCGGAGAGGAGCGGGGGAAAGTACAATGAGCAGTTCTTC
.,.,TRBJ2-7,TRBV7-3,CASSLEAHFEQYF,TGTGCCAGCAGCTTAGAGGCTCACTTCGAGCAGTACTTC
few,.,TRBJ1-6,TRBV4-3,CASSQDMRYSPLHF,TGCGCCAGCAGCCAAGATATGAGATATTCACCCCTCCACTTT
.,TRBD1,TRBJ2-3,TRBV6-5,CASSYSQGRMDTQYF,TGTGCCAGCAGTTACTCACAGGGGCGAATGGATACGCAGTATTTT
.,TRBD2,TRBJ2-2,TRBV25-1,CASSEGLAGVKTGELFF,TGTGCCAGCAGTGAAGGACTAGCGGGAGTCAAAACCGGGGAGCTGTTTTTT
.,TRBD2,TRBJ2-1,TRBV2,CASSGFLAGNNEQFF,TGTGCCAGCAGTGGGTTCCTAGCGGGTAACAATGAGCAGTTCTTC